This T cell receptor beta chain was retrieved from a study of shared clonotypes between healthy human individuals. The method was immunoSEQ multiplex PCR; TCRdb's version includes in-frame clones alone and lacks a portion of them. Of about 2.1 million clones listed, about 93% are singletons. CD8 cells regarded as naive lacked CD45RO, were positively chosen for CCR7, and omitted terminally differentiated effector memory CD45RA+ cells. CDR1 is SEHNR and CDR2 is FQNEAQ in the germline V gene (reference sequence). The V and J ends lost 5 bases and 7 bases respectively, with 21 bases between them. The CDR3 length is 17 residues.

The receptor's source is a man aged 18 to 30 in good health. Some clones in this sample may be carry-over from other donors' samples. V usage is TRBV7-9 and J usage is TRBJ1-6; perhaps TRBD1 as D (6 bases). Sequencing used naive CD8+ T cells from PBMCs. The CDR3 protein is CASSDGQSPLQNSPLHF. CDR3 in DNA: TGTGCCAGCAGCGACGGACAGTCACCTCTGCAAAATTCACCCCTCCACTTT.